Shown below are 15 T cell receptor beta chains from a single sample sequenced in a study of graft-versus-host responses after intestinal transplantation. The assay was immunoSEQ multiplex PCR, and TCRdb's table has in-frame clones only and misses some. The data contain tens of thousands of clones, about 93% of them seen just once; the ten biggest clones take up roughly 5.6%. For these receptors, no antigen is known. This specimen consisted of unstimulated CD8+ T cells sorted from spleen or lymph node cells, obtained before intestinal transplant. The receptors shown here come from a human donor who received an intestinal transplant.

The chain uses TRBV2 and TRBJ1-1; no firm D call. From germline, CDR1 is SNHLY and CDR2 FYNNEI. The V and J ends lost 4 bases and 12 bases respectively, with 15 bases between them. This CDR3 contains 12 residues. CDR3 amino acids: CASSVGMGGTFF. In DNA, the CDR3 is TGTGCCAGCAGTGTGGGTATGGGTGGAACTTTCTTT. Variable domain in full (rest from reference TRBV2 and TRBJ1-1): EPEVTQTPSHQVTQMGQEVILRCVPISNHLYFYWYRQILGQKVEFLVSFYNNEISEKSEIFDDQFSVERPDGSNFTLKIRSTKLEDSAMYFCASSVGMGGTFFGQGTRLTVV.

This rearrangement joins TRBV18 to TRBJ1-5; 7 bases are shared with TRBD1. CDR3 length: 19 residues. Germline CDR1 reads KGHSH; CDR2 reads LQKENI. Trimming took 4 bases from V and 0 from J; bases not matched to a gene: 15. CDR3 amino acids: CASSLWARDRFDSNQPQHF. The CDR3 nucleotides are TGTGCCAGCTCACTATGGGCCCGGGACAGATTCGATAGCAATCAGCCCCAGCATTTT.

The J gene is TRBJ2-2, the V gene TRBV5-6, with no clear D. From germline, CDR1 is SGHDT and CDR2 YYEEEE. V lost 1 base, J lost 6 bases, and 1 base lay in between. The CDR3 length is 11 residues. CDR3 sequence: CASSLSGELFF. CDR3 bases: TGTGCCAGCAGCTTGTCCGGGGAGCTGTTTTTT.

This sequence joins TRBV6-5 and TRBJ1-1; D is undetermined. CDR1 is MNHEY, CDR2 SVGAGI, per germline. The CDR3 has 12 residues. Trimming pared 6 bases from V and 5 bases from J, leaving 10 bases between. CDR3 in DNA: TGTGCCAGCAGCTGGGGAAGAACTGAAGCTTTCTTT. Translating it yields CASSWGRTEAFF.

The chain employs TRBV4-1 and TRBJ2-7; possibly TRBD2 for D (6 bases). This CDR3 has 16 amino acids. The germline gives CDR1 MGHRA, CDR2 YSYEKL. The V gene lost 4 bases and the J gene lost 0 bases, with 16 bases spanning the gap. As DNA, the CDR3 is TGCGCCAGCAGCCTCTATCACTCGGGACTCTCCTACGAGCAGTACTTC. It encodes CASSLYHSGLSYEQYF.

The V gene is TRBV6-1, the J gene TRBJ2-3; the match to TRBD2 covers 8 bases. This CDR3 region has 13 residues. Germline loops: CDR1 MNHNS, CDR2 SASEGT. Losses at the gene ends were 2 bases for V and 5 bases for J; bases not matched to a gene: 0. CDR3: CASSELAGDTQYF. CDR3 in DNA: TGTGCCAGCAGTGAACTAGCGGGAGATACGCAGTATTTT.

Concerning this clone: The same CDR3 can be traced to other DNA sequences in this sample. As DNA, the CDR3 is TGTGCCAGCAGCTTAGTCCCCTACGAGCAGTACTTC. Translating it yields CASSLVPYEQYF. This chain joins TRBV11-2 and TRBJ2-7; D gene uncertain. The CDR3 contains 12 residues. Germline V gene data show CDR1 as SGHAT and CDR2 as FQNNGV. Trimming removed 1 base from V and 2 bases from J, with 3 bases in between. Filled out from reference TRBV11-2 and TRBJ2-7, the complete variable domain reads EAGVAQSPRYKIIEKRQSVAFWCNPISGHATLYWYQQILGQGPKLLIQFQNNGVVDDSQLPKDRFSAERLKGVDSTLKIQPAKLEDSAVYLCASSLVPYEQYFGPGTRLTVT.

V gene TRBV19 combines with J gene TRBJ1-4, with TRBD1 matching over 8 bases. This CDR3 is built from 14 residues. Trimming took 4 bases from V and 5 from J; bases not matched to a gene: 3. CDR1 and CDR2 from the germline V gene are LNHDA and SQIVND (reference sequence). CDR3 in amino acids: CASSTDRGNEKLFF. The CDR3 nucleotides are TGTGCCAGTAGTACCGACAGGGGAAATGAAAAACTGTTTTTT.

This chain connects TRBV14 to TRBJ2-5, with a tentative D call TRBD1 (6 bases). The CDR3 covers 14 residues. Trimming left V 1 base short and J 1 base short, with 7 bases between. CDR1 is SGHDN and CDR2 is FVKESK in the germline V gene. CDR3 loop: CASSQVGGQETQYF. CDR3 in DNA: TGTGCCAGCAGCCAAGTAGGGGGCCAAGAGACCCAGTACTTC. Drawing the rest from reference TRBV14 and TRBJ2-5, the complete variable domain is EAGVTQFPSHSVIEKGQTVTLRCDPISGHDNLYWYRRVMGKEIKFLLHFVKESKQDESGMPNNRFLAERTGGTYSTLKVQPAELEDSGVYFCASSQVGGQETQYFGPGTRLLVL.

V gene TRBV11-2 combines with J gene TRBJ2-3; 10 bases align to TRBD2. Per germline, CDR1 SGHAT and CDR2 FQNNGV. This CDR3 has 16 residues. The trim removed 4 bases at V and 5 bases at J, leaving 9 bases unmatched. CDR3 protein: CASSSSAGGPKDTQYF. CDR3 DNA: TGTGCCAGCAGCTCTTCAGCGGGGGGGCCGAAAGATACGCAGTATTTT.

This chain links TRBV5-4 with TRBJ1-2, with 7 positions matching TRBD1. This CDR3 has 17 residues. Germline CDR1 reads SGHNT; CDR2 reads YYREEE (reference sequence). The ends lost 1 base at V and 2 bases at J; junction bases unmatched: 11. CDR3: CASSLWGGQDQNYGYTF. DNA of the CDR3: TGTGCCAGCAGCTTGTGGGGTGGACAGGACCAAAACTATGGCTACACCTTC.

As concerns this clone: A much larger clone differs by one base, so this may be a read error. This CDR3 is CASSGSGSTDTQYF. CDR3 bases: TGTGCCAGCAGCGGTAGCGGGAGCACAGATACGCAGTATTTT. This sequence joins TRBV28 and TRBJ2-3, with TRBD2 matching over 7 bases. Germline trimming cut 6 bases from V and 0 bases from J; bases unmatched to any gene: 3. Germline assignment: CDR1 MDHEN and CDR2 SYDVKM. The CDR3 sequence is 14 residues long. The whole variable domain, remainder taken from reference TRBV28 and TRBJ2-3, is DVKVTQSSRYLVKRTGEKVFLECVQDMDHENMFWYRQDPGLGLRLIYFSYDVKMKEKGDIPEGYSVSREKKERFSLILESASTNQTSMYLCASSGSGSTDTQYFGPGTRLTVL.

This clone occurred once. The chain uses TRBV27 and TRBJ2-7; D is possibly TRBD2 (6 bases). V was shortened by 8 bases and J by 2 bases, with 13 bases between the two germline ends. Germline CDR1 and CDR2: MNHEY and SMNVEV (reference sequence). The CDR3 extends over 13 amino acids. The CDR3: CASWEEGAYEQYF. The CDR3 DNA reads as TGTGCCAGCTGGGAGGAGGGCGCCTACGAGCAGTACTTC.

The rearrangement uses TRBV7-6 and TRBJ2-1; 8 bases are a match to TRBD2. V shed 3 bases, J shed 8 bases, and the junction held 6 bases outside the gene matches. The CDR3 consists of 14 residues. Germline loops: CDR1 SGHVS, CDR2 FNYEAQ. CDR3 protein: CASSFGGGGYEQFF. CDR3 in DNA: TGTGCCAGCAGCTTCGGGGGGGGAGGGTATGAGCAGTTCTTC.

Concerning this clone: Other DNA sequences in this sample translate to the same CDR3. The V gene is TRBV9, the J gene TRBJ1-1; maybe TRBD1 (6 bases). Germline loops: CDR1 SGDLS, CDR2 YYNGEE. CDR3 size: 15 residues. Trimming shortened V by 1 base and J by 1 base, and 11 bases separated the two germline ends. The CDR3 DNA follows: TGTGCCAGCAGCGTATATGGGGGACAGAACACTGAAGCTTTCTTT. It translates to CASSVYGGQNTEAFF.